This paragraph reports one T cell receptor (beta chain). In the authors' workflow: How many nucleated cells were present was estimated from reference gene primer amplification. Only in-frame clones appear in the TCRdb table, and some are missing; sequencing was by immunoSEQ multiplex PCR. Clone size and V and J calls were adopted from that table, with D and trimming inferred from the DNA. Of roughly 48,000 clones in the sample, 80% to 95% were seen once. Followed over time, Seattle patients had been enrolled while infection was active. This specimen belongs to a study of blood T cell repertoires in COVID-19. As for the study in general: Acute-phase and convalescent COVID-19 samples originated in the United States, Italy and Spain.

The CDR3 sequence is 11 residues long. Germline CDR1 GTSNPN, CDR2 SVGIG (reference sequence). Trimming removed 5 bases from V and 11 bases from J; junction bases left unmatched: 7. Sequencing was carried out using peripheral blood. The source of this sequence is a man aged 60 to 69 with COVID-19, enrolled during active disease. This sequence joins TRBV30 and TRBJ1-1, with 8 nucleotides matching TRBD1. This chain's CDR3 is CAWGMTGDAFF. Here the CDR3 DNA reads TGTGCCTGGGGGATGACAGGGGACGCTTTCTTT.